A selection of T cell receptor beta chains follows, all from one sample in a study of monozygotic twins with inflammatory bowel disease. From its re-call of the 5' RACE reads, TCRdb lists each CDR3 protein once, without DNA. The repertoire table contains 300,000 to 450,000 distinct CDR3 sequences. What was sequenced was blood. These receptors were collected from a human donor with ulcerative colitis or Crohn's disease, or a healthy co-twin of an affected twin (not recorded which). Both conserved end residues are part of each CDR3.

>TRBJ2-3|TRBV24-1
CATSTGSWTDTQYF
>TRBJ1-2|TRBV5-1
CASSLDLGRTRNGYTF
>TRBJ2-2|TRBV12-3/TRBV12-4
CASSLEFWLFF
>TRBJ2-2|TRBV11-3
CASSPGTGGLSSTGELFF
>TRBJ2-5|TRBV6-1
CASRADRGIQETQYF
>TRBJ2-7|TRBV20-1
CSARPFRDRGRFYYEQYF
>TRBJ2-5|TRBV12-3/TRBV12-4
CASSLSGTQETQYF
>TRBJ1-1|TRBV29-1
CSVEDWPLGTEAFF
>TRBJ1-4|TRBV20-1
CSARDRGPTNEKLFF
>TRBJ1-1|TRBV18
CASSAGKTEAFF
>TRBJ2-7|TRBV4-3
CASSQERTLSGNEQYF
>TRBJ2-3|TRBV29-1
CSVEDWGDTQYF
>TRBJ1-6|TRBV14
CASSLQGLRSPLHF
>TRBJ1-1|TRBV5-6
CASSTSYTEAFF
>TRBJ2-1|TRBV7-2
CASSPRGGGGYNEQFF
>TRBJ2-7|TRBV6-2/TRBV6-3
CASSYRALKGEQYF
>TRBJ2-5|TRBV7-3
CASSPQGLVEETQYF
>TRBJ1-1|TRBV3-1
CASSQVRGLGEAFF
>TRBJ2-1|TRBV24-1
CATTGASYNEQFF
>TRBJ1-2|TRBV6-1
CASSKGANYGYTF
>TRBJ2-7|TRBV7-9
CASSLDSWGTSYEQYF
>TRBJ2-7|TRBV29-1
CSPPQGHHSAYEQYF
>TRBJ1-2|TRBV7-2
CASSLAGQGAWNYGYTF
>TRBJ1-1|TRBV5-1
CASSDRERRTEAFF
>TRBJ2-1|TRBV9
CASSRRTGGDEQFF
>TRBJ2-1|TRBV14
CASRPNVRGANNEQFF
>TRBJ2-1|TRBV20-1
CSARGGSPQFF
>TRBJ2-7|TRBV19
CASSPGLVGYEQYF
>TRBJ2-2|TRBV4-2
CASSQDHGLAGGVAGELFF
>TRBJ1-6|TRBV11-2
CASSSTGLAPLHF
>TRBJ2-5|TRBV7-9
CASSFRTGTPQETQYF
>TRBJ2-2|TRBV4-2
CASSHEANTGELFF
>TRBJ2-7|TRBV15
CATSRDLVVYEQYF
>TRBJ2-5|TRBV24-1
CATSDLPLDRQETQYF
>TRBJ1-4|TRBV7-9
CASSPRPSATNEKLFF
>TRBJ2-7|TRBV15
CATSRDGQGPIYEQYF